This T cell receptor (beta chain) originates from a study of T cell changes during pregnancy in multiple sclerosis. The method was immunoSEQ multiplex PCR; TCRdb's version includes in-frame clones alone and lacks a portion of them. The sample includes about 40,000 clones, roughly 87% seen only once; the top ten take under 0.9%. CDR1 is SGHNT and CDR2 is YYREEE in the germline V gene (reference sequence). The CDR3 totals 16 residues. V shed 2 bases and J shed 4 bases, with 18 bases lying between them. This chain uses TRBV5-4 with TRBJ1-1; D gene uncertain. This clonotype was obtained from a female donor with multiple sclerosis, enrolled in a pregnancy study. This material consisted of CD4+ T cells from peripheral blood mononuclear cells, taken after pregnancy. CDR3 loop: CASSLPILSGGTEAFF. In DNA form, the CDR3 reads TGTGCCAGCAGCTTACCCATCCTGAGTGGAGGCACTGAAGCTTTCTTT.